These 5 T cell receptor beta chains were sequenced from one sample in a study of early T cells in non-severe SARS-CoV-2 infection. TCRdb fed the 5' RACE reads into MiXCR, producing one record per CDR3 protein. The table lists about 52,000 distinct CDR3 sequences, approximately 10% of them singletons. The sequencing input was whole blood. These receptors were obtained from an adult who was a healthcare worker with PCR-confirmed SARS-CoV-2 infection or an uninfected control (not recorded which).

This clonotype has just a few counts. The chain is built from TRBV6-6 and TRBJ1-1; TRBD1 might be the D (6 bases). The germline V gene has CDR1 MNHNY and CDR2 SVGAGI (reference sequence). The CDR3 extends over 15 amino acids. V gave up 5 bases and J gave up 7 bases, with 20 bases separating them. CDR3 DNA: TGTGCCAGCAGTCTTCGAATACAGGGTAATGGTGAAGCTTTCTTT. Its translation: CASSLRIQGNGEAFF.

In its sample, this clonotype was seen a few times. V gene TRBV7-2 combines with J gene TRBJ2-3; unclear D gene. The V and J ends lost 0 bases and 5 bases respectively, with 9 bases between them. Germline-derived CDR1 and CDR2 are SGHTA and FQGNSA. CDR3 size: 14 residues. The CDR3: CASSLASRVDTQYF. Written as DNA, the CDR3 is TGTGCCAGCAGCTTAGCGTCACGGGTAGATACGCAGTATTTT.

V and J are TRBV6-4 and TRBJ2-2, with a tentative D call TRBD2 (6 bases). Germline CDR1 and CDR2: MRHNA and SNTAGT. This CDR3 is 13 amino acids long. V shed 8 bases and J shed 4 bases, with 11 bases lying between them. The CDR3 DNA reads TGTGCCAGCGGGGACTCCATCACCGGGGAGCTGTTTTTT. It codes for CASGDSITGELFF.

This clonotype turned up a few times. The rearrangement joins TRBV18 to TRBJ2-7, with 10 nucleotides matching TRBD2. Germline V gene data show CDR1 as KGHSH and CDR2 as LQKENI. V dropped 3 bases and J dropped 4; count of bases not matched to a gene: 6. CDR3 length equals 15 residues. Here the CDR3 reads CASSPLPAGGYEQYF. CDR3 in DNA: TGTGCCAGCTCACCCCTTCCAGCGGGAGGGTACGAGCAGTACTTC.

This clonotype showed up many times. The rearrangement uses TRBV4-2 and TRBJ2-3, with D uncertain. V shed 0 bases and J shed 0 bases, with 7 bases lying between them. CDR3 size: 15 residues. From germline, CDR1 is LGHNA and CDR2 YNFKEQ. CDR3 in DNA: TGTGCCAGCAGCCAAGATACCGGGAGCACAGATACGCAGTATTTT. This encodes CASSQDTGSTDTQYF.